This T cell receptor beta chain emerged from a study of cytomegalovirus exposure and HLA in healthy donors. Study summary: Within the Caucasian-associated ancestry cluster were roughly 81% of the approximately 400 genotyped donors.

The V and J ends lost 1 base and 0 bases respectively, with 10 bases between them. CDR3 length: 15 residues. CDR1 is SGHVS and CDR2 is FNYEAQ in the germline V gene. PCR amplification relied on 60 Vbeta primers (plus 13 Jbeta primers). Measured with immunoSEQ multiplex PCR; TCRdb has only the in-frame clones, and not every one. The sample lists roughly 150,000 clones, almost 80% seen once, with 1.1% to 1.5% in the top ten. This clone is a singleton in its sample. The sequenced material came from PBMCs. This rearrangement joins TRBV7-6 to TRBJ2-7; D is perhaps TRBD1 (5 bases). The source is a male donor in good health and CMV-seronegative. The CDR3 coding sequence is TGTGCCAGCAGCTTAGAGGGGATCAGCTCCTACGAGCAGTACTTC. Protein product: CASSLEGISSYEQYF.